Below, 10 T cell receptor beta chains from the same sample are listed, as sequenced in a study of cytomegalovirus exposure and HLA in healthy donors (dated 2017 in TCRdb). Receptor amplification or capture employed the immunoSEQ multiplex PCR assay. A mixture of 60 forward primers for TCR Vbeta segments and 13 reverse primers for TCR Jbeta segments was used in the multiplex PCR. TCRdb took over this immuneACCESS table, retaining in-frame rearrangements with V and J assigned. Such tables are incomplete; in checked studies, under half of the missing clones stem from an unresolved V gene, and the remainder is unexplained. The table for this sample lists 150,000 or so clones; approximately 71% of them were counted only once. The ten most abundant clones make up about 11% of the sample. Sequencing was done on a sample of PBMCs. The receptors were gathered from a man aged 18 to 30 in good health and CMV-seropositive.

This clone was detected once. The conserved phenylalanine or tryptophan is not found at the CDR3 terminus, so this likely reflects a read error. This chain links TRBV29-1 with TRBJ1-2, with unresolved D. Deletions cut 7 bases from V and 0 bases from J, with 9 bases between. Looked up from germline, CDR1 is SQVTM and CDR2 is ANQGSEA. The CDR3 length is 12 residues. The CDR3 bases are TGCAGCGCGTGGACTTCTAACTATGGCTACACCCTC. It specifies CSAWTSNYGYTL.

The rearrangement links TRBV9 to TRBJ2-7; unclear D gene. CDR3 length equals 14 residues. CDR1 is SGDLS and CDR2 is YYNGEE in the germline V gene. The germline V and J ends were trimmed by 0 bases and 7 bases, with 14 bases remaining between them. In DNA, the CDR3 is TGTGCCAGCAGCGTAGAGGCGGTTTCGGGTGAGCAGTACTTC. Encoded protein: CASSVEAVSGEQYF. Full variable domain (rest looked up from reference TRBV9 and TRBJ2-7): DSGVTQTPKHLITATGQRVTLRCSPRSGDLSVYWYQQSLDQGLQFLIQYYNGEERAKGNILERFSAQQFPDLHSELNLSSLELGDSALYFCASSVEAVSGEQYFGPGTRLTVT.

The chain employs TRBV6-1 and TRBJ1-2; D is possibly TRBD1 (5 bases). This CDR3 has 12 amino acids. V lost 6 bases and J 4 bases, leaving 9 bases between the germline ends. The germline CDR1 and CDR2 sequences are MNHNS and SASEGT. The CDR3 nucleotides read TGTGCCAGCAGATTAGGGGTCTATGGCTACACCTTC. Protein sequence: CASRLGVYGYTF.

The chain couples TRBV7-2 to TRBJ1-2; 8 bases fit TRBD1. V shed 5 bases, J shed 2 bases, and the junction held 7 bases outside the gene matches. The CDR3 loop spans 15 amino acids. Germline loops: CDR1 SGHTA, CDR2 FQGNSA. The CDR3 here is CASSLSGQGNYGYTF. CDR3 nucleotide sequence: TGTGCCAGCAGCCTATCTGGACAGGGCAACTATGGCTACACCTTC.

This clone showed up just a few times. V usage is TRBV30 and J usage is TRBJ2-1; TRBD2 matches 9 bases. Germline V gives CDR1 GTSNPN, CDR2 SVGIG (reference sequence). CDR3 length equals 17 residues. The V segment lost 0 bases and the J segment 6 bases; nucleotides outside the gene matches: 12. This CDR3 is CAWSVSFGSGSSNEQFF. CDR3 nucleotide sequence: TGTGCCTGGAGTGTAAGTTTCGGTAGCGGGAGCAGCAATGAGCAGTTCTTC.

In this sample, this clone turned up a few times. The chain combines TRBV7-8 with TRBJ2-7; TRBD1 agrees at 9 bases. V trimming: 3 bases; J trimming: 6 bases; junction bases outside the gene matches: 6. In germline, CDR1 is SGHVS, CDR2 FQNEAQ. This CDR3 contains 14 residues. The CDR3 is CASSFRTGVSEQYF. The CDR3 DNA reads as TGTGCCAGCAGCTTTAGGACAGGGGTGTCCGAGCAGTACTTC.

The gene calls are TRBV7-9 and TRBJ2-7, with 11 bases aligning to TRBD1. V dropped 4 bases and J dropped 4; count of bases not matched to a gene: 3. The CDR3 runs to 14 residues. Germline values: CDR1 SEHNR, CDR2 FQNEAQ (reference sequence). CDR3 residues: CASSWGQGGYEQYF. The DNA for the CDR3 is TGTGCCAGCAGCTGGGGACAGGGGGGGTACGAGCAGTACTTC.

This chain connects TRBV27 to TRBJ2-6, with D hard to call. Trimming stripped 3 bases from V and 1 base from J, with 13 bases between. Germline V gene lookup returns CDR1 MNHEY and CDR2 SMNVEV (reference sequence). The CDR3 sequence is 17 residues long. The CDR3 here is CASSLRQGFSGANVLTF. The CDR3 coding sequence is TGTGCCAGCAGTTTGAGACAAGGTTTTTCTGGGGCCAACGTCCTGACTTTC.

This rearrangement joins TRBV28 to TRBJ2-2; 8 bases match TRBD1. The J segment lost 7 bases and the V segment lost 5 bases, leaving 21 bases of the junction unmatched. From germline, CDR1 is MDHEN and CDR2 SYDVKM. The CDR3 has 19 amino acids. DNA of the CDR3: TGTGCCAGCAGTCACCGGGACAGGAGGGCACGTTTACTTGGCGGGGAGCTGTTTTTT. Translated, it gives CASSHRDRRARLLGGELFF. Looking up the rest from reference TRBV28 and TRBJ2-2 gives the full variable domain: DVKVTQSSRYLVKRTGEKVFLECVQDMDHENMFWYRQDPGLGLRLIYFSYDVKMKEKGDIPEGYSVSREKKERFSLILESASTNQTSMYLCASSHRDRRARLLGGELFFGEGSRLTVL.

Comment on this clone: Its ends do not fully match the called genes, so a read error is possible. This rearrangement joins TRBV7-9 to TRBJ2-7; the match to TRBD1 covers 8 bases. Germline CDR1 reads SEHNR; CDR2 reads FQNEAQ (reference sequence). This CDR3 is built from 15 residues. CDR3 nucleotides: TGTTCCAGCAGCCCAAGGGGACAGGACCTATACGAGCAGTACTTC. Protein sequence: CSSSPRGQDLYEQYF.